Following are 9 T cell receptor beta chains from one sample sequenced in a study of blood T cells in healthy people across ages. Combining a sample-barcoded 5' primer with a J-beta primer mix, a second PCR ran for roughly 6 to 12 cycles. TCRdb reanalysed the 5' RACE reads using MiXCR and keeps one entry per CDR3 protein. The sample has approximately 800,000 distinct CDR3 sequences, 50% to 65% seen once; the top ten hold about 42%. Sequencing input: blood. Every receptor here comes from a man aged 80 or over in good health.

This clonotype was observed a handful of times. The rearrangement uses TRBV10-2 and TRBJ2-3, with D possibly TRBD1 on 6 matching bases. The CDR3 totals 14 residues. Germline-derived CDR1 and CDR2 are WSHSY and SAAADI. The V end lost 2 bases, the J end lost 14 bases, and 20 bases lay between the germline ends. The CDR3 is CASSEGQGIGYAYF. CDR3 coding DNA: TGCGCCAGCAGTGAGGGGCAGGGGATAGGATACGCGTATTTT.

This clonotype has at least ten counts. This chain connects TRBV20-1 to TRBJ2-5; D not resolved. Germline V gene lookup returns CDR1 DFQATT and CDR2 SNEGSKA (reference sequence). The CDR3 runs to 13 residues. Here the CDR3 reads CSASSEVQETQYF. CDR3 nucleotides: TGCAGCGCCAGTTCTGAGGTTCAAGAGACCCAGTACTTC.

The V and J genes are TRBV3-1 and TRBJ2-4; 7 bases are shared with TRBD2. CDR3 size: 13 residues. Unmatched junction bases numbered 2, after V lost 5 bases and J lost 4 bases. CDR1 is LGHDT, CDR2 YNNKEL, per germline (reference sequence). The chain's CDR3 is CASSGGGKNIQYF. The CDR3 nucleotides read TGTGCCAGCAGCGGCGGGGGTAAAAACATTCAGTACTTC.

This clonotype has a handful of counts. The V gene is TRBV5-1, the J gene TRBJ2-5, with a weak D call TRBD1 (6 bases). The CDR3 sequence is 15 residues long. V shed 3 bases and J shed 0 bases, with 12 bases lying between them. The germline V gene has CDR1 SGHRS and CDR2 YFSETQ. In DNA form, the CDR3 reads TGCGCCAGCAGCTCAGGGACACACTACCAAGAGACCCAGTACTTC. Its protein is CASSSGTHYQETQYF.

The chain is built from TRBV2 and TRBJ2-1; D not resolved. The V and J ends lost 11 bases and 2 bases respectively, with 22 bases between them. CDR1 SNHLY and CDR2 FYNNEI come from the germline V gene. The CDR3 sequence is 16 residues long. The CDR3 DNA reads TGTGCCGGCAATGGGCCGCCCAGTTTTCCCTACAATGAGCAGTTCTTC. Translating it yields CAGNGPPSFPYNEQFF.

The J gene is TRBJ2-2, the V gene TRBV29-1; D unresolved. The germline gives CDR1 SQVTM, CDR2 ANQGSEA. V was trimmed by 3 bases and J by 6 bases, leaving 8 bases between them. CDR3 size: 12 residues. CDR3 DNA: TGCAGCGTTGACCAGGATTCCGGGGAGCTGTTTTTT. Protein product: CSVDQDSGELFF.

The chain has TRBV28 and TRBJ2-1; D not resolved. The DNA matches TRBJ2-7 better at its end, which makes the J call doubtful. The CDR3 is 13 amino acids. Germline V CDR1 and CDR2: MDHEN, SYDVKM. Here the CDR3 reads CASRPVLEAEQYF. The CDR3 coding sequence is TGTGCCAGCAGACCCGTCCTAGAGGCCGAGCAGTACTTC.

DNA for the CDR3: TGCGCCAGCAGCCACTCCTCGGGAGGATCCAATGAGCAGTTCTTC. Protein sequence: CASSHSSGGSNEQFF. This chain connects TRBV4-1 to TRBJ2-7; 7 bases are a match to TRBD2. The closer fit of TRBJ2-1 to the DNA end suggests the J call may be wrong. The germline gives CDR1 MGHRA, CDR2 YSYEKL. CDR3 size: 15 residues.

There are many counts of this clonotype. This chain joins TRBV7-2 and TRBJ2-7; D is unclear. Germline CDR1 reads SGHTA; CDR2 reads FQGNSA. The CDR3 totals 14 residues. V dropped 4 bases and J dropped 6 bases, with 16 bases sitting between them. CDR3 DNA: TGTGCCAGCAGCTCTAACTTACCACCTTCCGAGCAGTACTTC. Translating gives CASSSNLPPSEQYF.